One and the same sample provided the 20 T cell receptor beta chains below, sequenced in a study of T cells after yellow fever vaccination. TCRdb re-called the 5' RACE reads through MiXCR, storing one row per CDR3 protein. The sample yields 85,000 to 100,000 distinct CDR3 sequences, around 5.8% seen once. The source was CD8+ T cells sorted from PBMCs, collected 10 days after the yellow fever booster vaccination. These receptors all come from a young man who received the YFV17D yellow fever vaccine.

V is TRBV6-6 and J is TRBJ1-1, with D possibly TRBD1 on 5 matching bases. CDR1 MNHNY and CDR2 SVGAGI come from the germline V gene (reference sequence). Trimming stripped 4 bases from V and 5 bases from J, with 20 bases between. The CDR3 runs to 16 residues. CDR3 nucleotide sequence: TGTGCCAGCAGTTCATCCCCTCCCCAGGGAGGTACTGAAGCTTTCTTT. Its protein product is CASSSSPPQGGTEAFF.

This clonotype has a handful of counts. This chain connects TRBV20-1 to TRBJ1-5; D is undetermined. V lost 6 bases, J lost 5 bases, and 17 bases lay in between. The CDR3 has 14 residues. Germline-derived CDR1 and CDR2 are DFQATT and SNEGSKA (reference sequence). DNA of the CDR3: TGCAGTGCCAAAGACGCGGGCATTGATCAGCCCCAGCATTTT. Translating it yields CSAKDAGIDQPQHF.

A few counts support this clonotype. The rearrangement links TRBV6-5 to TRBJ1-1, with D hard to call. The CDR3 covers 12 residues. CDR1 is MNHEY, CDR2 SVGAGI, per germline. V was shortened by 5 bases and J by 0 bases, with 4 bases between the two germline ends. CDR3 in DNA: TGTGCCAGCAGTAACCTGAACACTGAAGCTTTCTTT. As protein: CASSNLNTEAFF.

This clonotype was recorded at least ten times. CDR3 residues: CSAPGQSYPYEQYF. For the CDR3, the DNA is TGCAGTGCACCGGGACAGTCTTACCCCTACGAGCAGTACTTC. The chain combines TRBV20-1 with TRBJ2-7, with 7 positions matching TRBD1. The CDR3 loop spans 14 amino acids. Germline values: CDR1 DFQATT, CDR2 SNEGSKA (reference sequence). Trimming cost V 6 bases and J 2 bases; bases outside gene matches: 10.

There are a few counts of this clonotype. The rearrangement joins TRBV5-1 to TRBJ2-3, with D tentatively TRBD2 (5 bases). Germline V CDR1 and CDR2: SGHRS, YFSETQ. This CDR3 contains 13 residues. Between the trimmed V and J ends, which lost 0 bases and 5 bases, there was a span of 7 bases. The CDR3 spells CASSLGAGDTQYF. The CDR3 DNA reads as TGCGCCAGCAGCTTGGGGGCGGGAGATACGCAGTATTTT.

The chain joins TRBV18 to TRBJ2-3; the D is unclear. In germline, CDR1 is KGHSH, CDR2 LQKENI. The CDR3 totals 16 residues. The V end lost 3 bases, the J end lost 0 bases, and 13 bases lay between the germline ends. For the CDR3, the DNA is TGTGCCAGCTCACCCCGTAGAGGAATTAGCACAGATACGCAGTATTTT. Its protein product is CASSPRRGISTDTQYF.

This clonotype came up a few times. This sequence joins TRBV27 and TRBJ2-2; no clear D gene. The CDR3 sequence is 17 residues long. CDR1 and CDR2 from the germline V gene are MNHEY and SMNVEV (reference sequence). With 0 bases removed from V and 1 base from J, the gap between germline ends came to 12 bases. The CDR3 protein is CASSLSWFQVNTGELFF. Written as DNA, the CDR3 is TGTGCCAGCAGTTTATCGTGGTTTCAGGTGAACACCGGGGAGCTGTTTTTT.

This clonotype turned up a few times. The V gene is TRBV7-9, the J gene TRBJ1-4; TRBD1 agrees at 10 bases. Germline CDR1 reads SEHNR; CDR2 reads FQNEAQ (reference sequence). Trimming cost V 5 bases and J 8 bases; bases outside gene matches: 8. The CDR3 consists of 15 residues. CDR3 coding DNA: TGTGCCAGCAGCGCGGGACAGGGGAGGGAAGAAAAACTGTTTTTT. It encodes CASSAGQGREEKLFF.

In its sample, this clonotype was seen a few times. The chain recombines TRBV3-1 with TRBJ2-5; possible D gene TRBD2, 6 bases. V shed 4 bases and J shed 2 bases, with 11 bases lying between them. The CDR3 is 14 amino acids. The V gene's germline CDR1 is LGHDT and CDR2 YNNKEL (reference sequence). CDR3 protein: CASSPTSWQETQYF. CDR3 coding DNA: TGTGCCAGCAGCCCAACTAGCTGGCAAGAGACCCAGTACTTC.

This clonotype was observed a handful of times. The genes are TRBV20-1 and TRBJ2-5; 9 nucleotides agree with TRBD2. The CDR3 has 15 residues. The germline CDR1 and CDR2 sequences are DFQATT and SNEGSKA (reference sequence). V shed 0 bases and J 9 bases; nucleotides not matched to a gene: 11. CDR3 bases: TGCAGTGCTAGAGAGCACGGCGGGGGGGCCTTGGCCCAGTACTTC. This gives the protein CSAREHGGGALAQYF.

The J gene is TRBJ2-7, the V gene TRBV7-2; D may be TRBD2 (5 bases). V gave up 2 bases and J gave up 3 bases, with 11 bases separating them. CDR1 is SGHTA, CDR2 FQGNSA, per germline. This CDR3 spans 14 amino acids. The CDR3 region has the DNA TGTGCCAGCAGCTTAACCGGGGAACACTACGAGCAGTACTTC. It specifies CASSLTGEHYEQYF.

The rearrangement links TRBV21-1 to TRBJ1-5; the table gives TRBD1 as D, unverified against the DNA. TRBV21-1 is recorded as a pseudogene. The CDR3 extends over 15 amino acids. CDR3 in amino acids: CASSKESQDNQPQHF. In nucleotides, the CDR3 is TGTGCCAGCAGCAAAGAATCACAGGACAATCAGCCCCAGCATTTT.

This clonotype was seen only a few times. The chain recombines TRBV7-6 with TRBJ2-1; no clear D gene. CDR1 is SGHVS, CDR2 FNYEAQ, per germline. V lost 1 base and J 12 bases, leaving 13 bases between the germline ends. This CDR3 is 13 amino acids long. CDR3 coding DNA: TGTGCCAGCAGCTTAGGAGACGGGTCCGGGCAGTTCTTC. It is translated as CASSLGDGSGQFF.

This clonotype was recorded a few times. The gene calls are TRBV20-1 and TRBJ2-7; 7 positions agree with TRBD1. CDR3 length: 14 amino acids. Germline trimming cut 1 base from V and 2 bases from J; bases unmatched to any gene: 5. CDR1 is DFQATT and CDR2 is SNEGSKA in the germline V gene (reference sequence). Here the CDR3 DNA reads TGCAGTGCTAGAGTCCACAGGGGCACCTACGAGCAGTACGTC. Translated, it gives CSARVHRGTYEQYV.

The chain combines TRBV4-2 with TRBJ2-7, with D unresolved. CDR1 is LGHNA, CDR2 YNFKEQ, per germline. The V end lost 0 bases, the J end lost 3 bases, and 12 bases lay between the germline ends. CDR3 length: 15 residues. The CDR3 DNA follows: TGTGCCAGCAGCCAAGAAGGCCATGGGAACTACGAGCAGTACTTC. Translation gives CASSQEGHGNYEQYF.

The chain uses TRBV19 and TRBJ1-5; D ambiguous. Germline V lookup: CDR1 LNHDA, CDR2 SQIVND (reference sequence). The CDR3 has 17 residues. With 0 bases removed from V and 3 bases from J, the gap between germline ends came to 15 bases. The CDR3 DNA reads TGTGCCAGTAGTATAGATCCTTTTCGTCGAGTCAATCAGCCCCAGCATTTT. Residues: CASSIDPFRRVNQPQHF.

The CDR3 here is CASSAGRAEAFF. In nucleotides, the CDR3 is TGTGCCAGCAGCGCAGGGAGGGCTGAAGCTTTCTTT. The chain carries TRBV12-3 or TRBV12-4 and TRBJ1-1; possibly TRBD1 for D (5 bases). V lost 6 bases and J 6 bases, leaving 11 bases between the germline ends. The CDR3 length is 12 residues.

The rearrangement joins TRBV5-4 to TRBJ2-7; D may be TRBD1 or TRBD2 (6 bases each). The CDR3 covers 13 residues. Germline V gives CDR1 SGHNT, CDR2 YYREEE (reference sequence). The V end lost 7 bases, the J end lost 2 bases, and 13 bases lay between the germline ends. CDR3 residues: CASVRGVTYEQYV. CDR3 DNA sequence: TGTGCCAGCGTTAGGGGGGTGACCTACGAGCAGTACGTC.

This clonotype was picked up a small number of times. The V call is TRBV12-5, the J call TRBJ1-1; D is ambiguous. V was pared by 5 bases and J by 0 bases, with 13 bases between. Per germline, CDR1 LGHNT and CDR2 FRNRAP. This CDR3 spans 15 amino acids. CDR3 DNA: TGTGCTAGTGGTCCAGAGGTCATTCTGAACACTGAAGCTTTCTTT. The encoded protein is CASGPEVILNTEAFF.

This clonotype was seen more than once but under ten times. V usage is TRBV6-2 or TRBV6-3 and J usage is TRBJ2-6, with a tentative D call TRBD1 (5 bases). Germline lookup yields CDR1 MNHEY and CDR2 SVGEGT. CDR3 length: 16 residues. V shed 4 bases and J shed 2 bases, with 12 bases lying between them. In DNA, the CDR3 is TGTGCCAGCAGTTCGCTGCAGGGAACTGGGGCCAACGTCCTGACTTTC. Translating it yields CASSSLQGTGANVLTF.